This record covers a single T cell receptor beta chain. The entry originates in a study of blood T cell repertoires in COVID-19. CDR3 length equals 12 residues. The germline gives CDR1 SQVTM, CDR2 ANQGSEA. V was shortened by 4 bases and J by 6 bases, with 10 bases between the two germline ends. In the authors' methods: Amplified reference gene primers provided the basis for estimating nucleated cell counts. Profiling relied on immunoSEQ multiplex PCR, and the TCRdb table lists in-frame clones only, not all of them. D and trimming come from the DNA, and the V and J calls and clone size come from that table. The top ten hold roughly 0.89% of the sample, which has over 100,000 clones, around 80% seen once.

The clonotype originates from an older woman with acute or convalescent COVID-19. Input material: peripheral blood. The V and J genes are TRBV29-1 and TRBJ2-1; possibly TRBD1 for D (5 bases). CDR3 amino acids: CSVAAGFNEQFF. CDR3 nucleotide sequence: TGCAGCGTTGCCGCAGGGTTCAATGAGCAGTTCTTC.